A single sample is the source of the 27 T cell receptor beta chains below, sequenced in a study of OX40 agonist ivuxolimab in advanced cancers. Method: immunoSEQ multiplex PCR; TCRdb's copy keeps in-frame clones and lacks some. The sample includes roughly 79,000 clones, 92% of them seen just once. The starting material was CD4+ or CD8+ T cells sorted from blood, obtained in a trial of the OX40 agonist ivuxolimab. The receptors derive from an adult with an advanced solid tumor such as melanoma, head and neck, liver or kidney cancer.

This chain links TRBV19 with TRBJ2-5; tentative D call: TRBD1 (5 bases). V lost 1 base and J lost 9, with 15 bases in between. Germline V CDR1 and CDR2: LNHDA, SQIVND (reference sequence). CDR3 length: 14 amino acids. Here the CDR3 reads CASSIGGRVGAQYF. The CDR3 nucleotides are TGTGCCAGTAGTATAGGGGGCAGGGTAGGGGCCCAGTACTTC. Full variable domain (remainder filled in from reference TRBV19 and TRBJ2-5): DGGITQSPKYLFRKEGQNVTLSCEQNLNHDAMYWYRQDPGQGLRLIYYSQIVNDFQKGDIAEGYSVSREKKESFPLTVTSAQKNPTAFYLCASSIGGRVGAQYFGPGTRLLVL.

V and J are TRBV5-1 and TRBJ1-3, with a weak D call TRBD1 (6 bases). V shed 2 bases and J shed 7 bases, with 19 bases lying between them. The CDR3 spans 16 residues. In germline, CDR1 is SGHRS, CDR2 YFSETQ. CDR3 loop: CASSFGGLFVDNTIYF. CDR3 sequence (DNA): TGCGCCAGCAGCTTTGGGGGGCTCTTCGTCGATAACACCATATATTTT.

The gene calls are TRBV4-3 and TRBJ1-5; D ambiguous. The CDR3 sequence is 13 residues long. Germline V gives CDR1 LGHNA, CDR2 YSLEER. V gave up 2 bases and J gave up 4 bases, with 6 bases separating them. The CDR3, as DNA: TGCGCCAGCAGCCAAAGGCCTAATCAGCCCCAGCATTTT. Amino acids: CASSQRPNQPQHF.

The chain uses TRBV30 and TRBJ2-2; no clear D gene. The V gene's germline CDR1 is GTSNPN and CDR2 SVGIG (reference sequence). The CDR3 has 12 residues. V shed 0 bases and J shed 14 bases, with 13 bases lying between them. The chain's CDR3 is CAWSVGSRSLFF. The CDR3 bases are TGTGCCTGGAGTGTGGGTAGCCGTAGTCTGTTTTTT.

The rearrangement links TRBV7-8 to TRBJ2-7; 9 bases are shared with TRBD1. Germline trimming cut 5 bases from V and 3 bases from J; bases unmatched to any gene: 8. CDR1 is SGHVS and CDR2 is FQNEAQ in the germline V gene. This CDR3 comprises 15 residues. The CDR3 is CASSPRDRVYYEQYF. CDR3 sequence (DNA): TGTGCCAGCAGCCCCCGGGACAGGGTTTACTACGAGCAGTACTTC.

The chain combines TRBV7-2 with TRBJ1-5, with D possibly TRBD1 on 5 matching bases. The CDR3 spans 15 residues. Trimming took off 2 bases at V and 0 bases at J, with 8 bases between the two ends. Germline-derived CDR1 and CDR2 are SGHTA and FQGNSA. CDR3 sequence: CASSLRGVSNQPQHF. As DNA, the CDR3 is TGTGCCAGCAGCTTAAGAGGGGTTAGCAATCAGCCCCAGCATTTT.

This chain links TRBV6-5 with TRBJ2-7, with TRBD2 as a possible D gene (7 bases). Germline CDR1 and CDR2: MNHEY and SVGAGI. This CDR3 is 14 amino acids long. The germline V and J ends were trimmed by 6 bases and 4 bases, with 16 bases remaining between them. The CDR3 loop reads CASSLGGGVYEQYF. The CDR3 nucleotides read TGTGCCAGCAGCTTAGGGGGGGGAGTATACGAGCAGTACTTC.

V is TRBV2 and J is TRBJ2-1, with TRBD2 identical over 9 bases. Trimming took 6 bases from V and 7 from J; bases not matched to a gene: 4. Germline values: CDR1 SNHLY, CDR2 FYNNEI. CDR3 size: 13 residues. This CDR3 reads CASRRTSENEQFF. The CDR3 DNA is TGTGCCAGCAGACGGACTAGCGAAAATGAGCAGTTCTTC.

The genes are TRBV19 and TRBJ1-3; D not certain. The CDR3 is made up of 12 amino acids. Germline CDR1 reads LNHDA; CDR2 reads SQIVND (reference sequence). The germline V and J ends were trimmed by 3 bases and 4 bases, with 4 bases remaining between them. CDR3 coding DNA: TGTGCCAGTAGTATGGAAGGAAACACCATATATTTT. Its translation is CASSMEGNTIYF.

The V gene is TRBV19, the J gene TRBJ2-1; D is undetermined. The germline V and J ends were trimmed by 3 bases and 12 bases, with 18 bases remaining between them. The V gene's germline CDR1 is LNHDA and CDR2 SQIVND (reference sequence). This CDR3 has 14 amino acids. The chain's CDR3 is CASSMLEGHRGQFF. CDR3 sequence (DNA): TGTGCCAGTAGTATGCTGGAAGGGCACCGCGGGCAGTTCTTC.

This clone was seen only once. The V and J genes are TRBV6-6 and TRBJ2-7; 12 bases are shared with TRBD2. The CDR3 is 14 amino acids. V gave up 2 bases and J gave up 12 bases; unmatched junction bases: 8. Germline lookup yields CDR1 MNHNY and CDR2 SVGAGI (reference sequence). This chain's CDR3 is CASSYVLAGGGWYF. In DNA, the CDR3 is TGTGCCAGCAGTTACGTACTAGCGGGAGGAGGTTGGTACTTC.

This sequence joins TRBV10-3 and TRBJ1-3; no clear D. This CDR3 is built from 15 residues. Trimming removed 7 bases from V and 0 bases from J, with 13 bases in between. Germline V gene lookup returns CDR1 ENHRY and CDR2 SYGVKD. CDR3: CAIKGIGSSGNTIYF. Written as DNA, the CDR3 is TGTGCCATCAAAGGAATAGGCAGCTCTGGAAACACCATATATTTT.

J is TRBJ2-7 and V is TRBV4-3; no firm D call. The CDR3 consists of 13 residues. Per germline, CDR1 LGHNA and CDR2 YSLEER. V was trimmed by 0 bases and J by 3 bases, leaving 6 bases between them. The CDR3 spells CASSQDRYYEQYF. In DNA form, the CDR3 reads TGCGCCAGCAGCCAAGATCGGTACTACGAGCAGTACTTC.

J is TRBJ2-5 and V is TRBV5-1, with D unresolved. Germline values: CDR1 SGHRS, CDR2 YFSETQ. This CDR3 region has 14 residues. With 0 bases removed from V and 4 bases from J, the gap between germline ends came to 10 bases. Written as DNA, the CDR3 is TGCGCCAGCAGCTTGGGTGTGGCCCCAGAGACCCAGTACTTC. Translating it yields CASSLGVAPETQYF.

V and J are TRBV25-1 and TRBJ1-4; 7 nucleotides align to TRBD1. In germline, CDR1 is MGHDK, CDR2 SYGVNS. This CDR3 is 15 amino acids long. The ends lost 3 bases at V and 7 bases at J; junction bases unmatched: 8. The CDR3 loop is CASSDPGTDSEKLFF. The CDR3 DNA is TGTGCCAGCAGTGATCCCGGGACAGATTCTGAAAAACTGTTTTTT. Supplemented by reference TRBV25-1 and TRBJ1-4, the full variable domain reads EADIYQTPRYLVIGTGKKITLECSQTMGHDKMYWYQQDPGMELHLIHYSYGVNSTEKGDLSSESTVSRIRTEHFPLTLESARPSHTSQYLCASSDPGTDSEKLFFGSGTQLSVL.

The J gene is TRBJ1-3, the V gene TRBV15, with no clear D. Per the germline V gene, CDR1 is LNHNV and CDR2 is YYDKDF (reference sequence). Trimming shortened V by 0 bases and J by 0 bases, and 6 bases separated the two germline ends. The CDR3 loop spans 15 amino acids. The CDR3 region has the DNA TGTGCCACCAGCAGAGACCGGATCTCTGGAAACACCATATATTTT. Translated: CATSRDRISGNTIYF.

The V and J genes are TRBV28 and TRBJ2-1; weak D call: TRBD2 (5 bases). Per the germline V gene, CDR1 is MDHEN and CDR2 is SYDVKM. The CDR3 loop spans 16 amino acids. The V gene lost 6 bases and the J gene lost 0 bases, with 15 bases spanning the gap. CDR3 sequence: CASSPLSRGSYNEQFF. CDR3 sequence (DNA): TGTGCCAGCAGCCCCCTTAGCCGGGGCTCCTACAATGAGCAGTTCTTC.

The chain has TRBV7-8 and TRBJ2-3, with TRBD1 matching 9 bases. J was trimmed by 0 bases and V by 4 bases; bases with no gene match: 2. Germline CDR1 SGHVS, CDR2 FQNEAQ. This CDR3 is built from 15 residues. The CDR3 bases are TGTGCCAGCAGCTACAGGGGGCCTAGCACAGATACGCAGTATTTT. Protein product: CASSYRGPSTDTQYF.

The rearrangement joins TRBV27 to TRBJ2-7, with a weak D call TRBD2 (6 bases). V was shortened by 0 bases and J by 0 bases, with 12 bases between the two germline ends. Germline CDR1 MNHEY, CDR2 SMNVEV (reference sequence). The CDR3 contains 16 residues. The CDR3: CASSLSRLGGSYEQYF. The DNA of the CDR3 is TGTGCCAGCAGTTTATCTAGACTCGGGGGCTCCTACGAGCAGTACTTC.

The V gene is TRBV6-6, the J gene TRBJ2-5; 8 positions agree with TRBD2. J gave up 4 bases and V 2 bases, and 3 bases lay outside the gene matches. The germline gives CDR1 MNHNY, CDR2 SVGAGI (reference sequence). This CDR3 is built from 14 residues. CDR3 loop: CASSYPAGGETQYF. CDR3 nucleotide sequence: TGTGCCAGCAGTTACCCCGCGGGAGGAGAGACCCAGTACTTC.

This sequence joins TRBV9 and TRBJ2-2; tentative D call: TRBD2 (6 bases). V lost 0 bases and J 6 bases, leaving 12 bases between the germline ends. Germline V gives CDR1 SGDLS, CDR2 YYNGEE. The CDR3 totals 15 residues. CDR3 sequence (DNA): TGTGCCAGCAGCGTAGGGATTGGAGGGCCCGGGGAGCTGTTTTTT. Its translation is CASSVGIGGPGELFF.

This chain connects TRBV7-9 to TRBJ2-1; 14 bases match TRBD2. The J segment lost 3 bases and the V segment lost 5 bases, leaving 6 bases of the junction unmatched. CDR1 and CDR2 from the germline V gene are SEHNR and FQNEAQ (reference sequence). The CDR3 covers 17 residues. The CDR3 sequence: CASSAEGLAGVYNEQFF. CDR3 DNA sequence: TGTGCCAGCAGCGCCGAGGGACTAGCGGGAGTCTACAATGAGCAGTTCTTC. Drawing the rest from reference TRBV7-9 and TRBJ2-1, the complete variable domain is DTGVSQNPRHKITKRGQNVTFRCDPISEHNRLYWYRQTLGQGPEFLTYFQNEAQLEKSRLLSDRFSAERPKGSFSTLEIQRTEQGDSAMYLCASSAEGLAGVYNEQFFGPGTRLTVL.

The rearrangement links TRBV7-6 to TRBJ1-3, with D uncertain. CDR3 length: 15 amino acids. V was trimmed by 1 base and J by 0 bases, leaving 7 bases between them. Germline loops: CDR1 SGHVS, CDR2 FNYEAQ. CDR3 amino acids: CASSLGTDSGNTIYF. CDR3 sequence (DNA): TGTGCCAGCAGCTTAGGGACGGACTCTGGAAACACCATATATTTT.

This chain joins TRBV10-3 and TRBJ2-7; 7 bases map to TRBD2. The CDR3 covers 14 residues. The germline CDR1 and CDR2 sequences are ENHRY and SYGVKD. The ends lost 4 bases at V and 3 bases at J; junction bases unmatched: 6. In DNA form, the CDR3 reads TGTGCCATCAGTGGGGGCGGGGGAGGCTACGAGCAGTACTTC. As protein: CAISGGGGGYEQYF.

The V and J genes are TRBV11-2 and TRBJ2-3, with D possibly matching TRBD1 (6 bases). CDR1 and CDR2 (germline): SGHAT, FQNNGV. V was shortened by 5 bases and J by 6 bases, with 9 bases between the two germline ends. The CDR3 sequence is 12 residues long. The CDR3 region has the DNA TGTGCCAGCAGCCTAGGGGGTGATACGCAGTATTTT. This sequence encodes CASSLGGDTQYF. Filled out from reference TRBV11-2 and TRBJ2-3, the complete variable domain reads EAGVAQSPRYKIIEKRQSVAFWCNPISGHATLYWYQQILGQGPKLLIQFQNNGVVDDSQLPKDRFSAERLKGVDSTLKIQPAKLEDSAVYLCASSLGGDTQYFGPGTRLTVL.

The DNA for the CDR3 is TGCGCCAGCAGCTTGGCTAGCGGGAGGACCGGGGAGCTGTTTTTT. Translation gives CASSLASGRTGELFF. The rearrangement joins TRBV5-1 to TRBJ2-2; 11 bases map to TRBD2. Germline V gene lookup returns CDR1 SGHRS and CDR2 YFSETQ. J was trimmed by 5 bases and V by 0 bases; bases with no gene match: 0. The CDR3 has 15 amino acids.

The chain links TRBV13 to TRBJ2-5, with TRBD2 matching over 14 bases. The junction had 7 bases not matched to a gene; V was cut back by 5 bases and J by 2 bases. The CDR3 totals 17 residues. Germline CDR1 reads PRHDT; CDR2 reads FYEKMQ (reference sequence). The DNA for the CDR3 is TGTGCCAGCAGCCCCCAGGGACTAGCGGGAGCACAAGAGACCCAGTACTTC. It codes for CASSPQGLAGAQETQYF.